The 21 T cell receptor beta chains given below trace back to one sample, sequenced in a study of CD8+CD57+ T cells in acquired aplastic anemia. The template used for profiling TCR beta VDJ and CDR3 was genomic DNA. Using its own MiXCR run on the reads, TCRdb lists one record per CDR3 protein. Found here are hundreds of thousands of distinct CDR3 sequences, 60% to 80% of them singletons; the top ten hold under 4.5%. What was sequenced was sorted CD4+, CD8+, or CD8+CD57+ T cells (not recorded which) from PBMCs. Receptors originate from a human donor in good health, serving as a control.

V gene TRBV5-1 combines with J gene TRBJ1-5, with D possibly matching TRBD1 (5 bases). CDR3 length: 13 amino acids. The ends were cut back, 4 bases at V and 4 bases at J, with 9 bases in the middle. Per germline, CDR1 SGHRS and CDR2 YFSETQ. The CDR3 region is CASSQAGNQPQHF. In DNA form, the CDR3 reads TGCGCCAGCAGCCAGGCAGGGAATCAGCCCCAGCATTTT.

This clonotype appeared a single time. The conserved phenylalanine or tryptophan is not found at the CDR3 terminus, so this likely reflects a read error. Because the CDR3's place on the DNA is in doubt, the DNA is left out and the CDR3 is given as listed by TCRdb. This chain joins TRBV7-2 and TRBJ1-6. Germline V gives CDR1 SGHTA, CDR2 FQGNSA. The CDR3 is made up of 15 amino acids, end residues included. The CDR3 loop reads CASSSSAGLYEQYHS.

This clonotype showed up just a few times. This chain uses TRBV20-1 with TRBJ1-1, with D unresolved. Germline V gene data show CDR1 as DFQATT and CDR2 as SNEGSKA (reference sequence). V was cut by 1 base and J by 0 bases, with 12 bases left in between. This CDR3 has 15 residues. This chain's CDR3 is CSARGTDPMNTEAFF. CDR3 sequence (DNA): TGCAGTGCTAGAGGGACGGATCCAATGAACACTGAAGCTTTCTTT.

This clonotype was seen at least ten times. The CDR3 DNA is TGTGCCAGTAGTATAGGCGGAGCTTCCTTTTTTTACACTGAAGCTTTCTTT. It is translated as CASSIGGASFFYTEAFF. The J gene is TRBJ1-1, the V gene TRBV19; no reliable D call. Trimming took off 1 base at V and 3 bases at J, with 18 bases between the two ends. The CDR3 length is 17 residues. Germline V gene data show CDR1 as LNHDA and CDR2 as SQIVND (reference sequence).

This clonotype was counted at least ten times. The CDR3 sequence: CASRFTTGEVKGTQYF. The CDR3 DNA is TGTGCCAGCAGATTTACAACAGGGGAAGTGAAAGGGACCCAGTACTTC. This chain uses TRBV7-8 with TRBJ2-5; TRBD1 matches 7 bases. This CDR3 is 16 amino acids long. Per germline, CDR1 SGHVS and CDR2 FQNEAQ. Trimming at V came to 6 bases and at J to 7 bases, leaving 17 bases not matched to a gene.

This clonotype has at least ten counts. V usage is TRBV12-3 or TRBV12-4 and J usage is TRBJ2-7; D gene ambiguous. Trimming pared 8 bases from V and 6 bases from J, leaving 11 bases between. This CDR3 comprises 11 residues. CDR3 DNA sequence: TGTGCCAGCGCCCAGAGAGGCGAGCAGTACTTC. Translated: CASAQRGEQYF.

In this sample, this clonotype turned up many times. The chain combines TRBV20-1 with TRBJ1-1; possible D gene TRBD1, 5 bases. V was cut by 3 bases and J by 4 bases, with 12 bases left in between. Germline assignment: CDR1 DFQATT and CDR2 SNEGSKA (reference sequence). This CDR3 is 13 amino acids long. CDR3 sequence (DNA): TGCAGTGCTAGCGGTCGGGGGGGCACTGAAGCTTTCTTT. Encoded protein: CSASGRGGTEAFF.

A word on this clonotype: At one end, the junction sequence differs from germline, possibly due to a read error. The gene calls are TRBV13 and TRBJ1-3, with TRBD1 as a possible D gene (5 bases). Germline CDR1 PRHDT, CDR2 FYEKMQ (reference sequence). The CDR3 has 13 residues. The CDR3 region has the DNA TGTGCCAGCAGCCGCGATATTGGGGCCGGGATAGATTTT. Amino acid sequence: CASSRDIGAGIDF.

This clonotype was seen repeatedly, ten times or more. The rearrangement joins TRBV9 to TRBJ2-7; weak D call: TRBD1 (6 bases). Between the trimmed V and J ends, which lost 4 bases and 5 bases, there was a span of 13 bases. The CDR3 loop spans 13 amino acids. Germline V gives CDR1 SGDLS, CDR2 YYNGEE. CDR3 coding DNA: TGTGCCAGCAGCCAACACTACAGGGACGAGCAGTACTTC. Its translation: CASSQHYRDEQYF.

The chain joins TRBV7-2 to TRBJ2-1; D may correspond to TRBD1 or TRBD2 (6 bases each). Germline V lookup: CDR1 SGHTA, CDR2 FQGNSA. Trimming removed 4 bases at V and 11 bases at J, with 24 bases between. CDR3 size: 16 residues. CDR3 amino acids: CASSSQGRDQPHQQFF. CDR3 nucleotides: TGTGCCAGCAGCTCCCAGGGGCGGGATCAGCCCCATCAGCAGTTCTTC.

The genes are TRBV7-2 and TRBJ1-6, with D possibly being TRBD1 (5 bases). The CDR3 is made up of 16 amino acids. CDR1 and CDR2 from the germline V gene are SGHTA and FQGNSA. V shed 5 bases and J shed 16 bases, with 27 bases lying between them. CDR3 nucleotides: TGTGCCAGCAGCCCTGGGCATCCCGGGGCTAACGTCCTGCTCCACTTT. Protein: CASSPGHPGANVLLHF.

This chain links TRBV7-2 with TRBJ2-1, with D unclear. V was trimmed by 2 bases and J by 10 bases, leaving 18 bases between them. The CDR3 covers 15 residues. Looked up from germline, CDR1 is SGHTA and CDR2 is FQGNSA. The CDR3 bases are TGTGCCAGCAGCTTAACGACCGGTGCCCCCTACGAGCAGTTCTTC. It is translated as CASSLTTGAPYEQFF. The variable domain in full, with the rest retrieved from reference TRBV7-2 and TRBJ2-1, is GAGVSQSPSNKVTEKGKDVELRCDPISGHTALYWYRQSLGQGLEFLIYFQGNSAPDKSGLPSDRFSAERTGGSVSTLTIQRTQQEDSAVYLCASSLTTGAPYEQFFGPGTRLTVL.

The J gene is TRBJ1-1, the V gene TRBV12-3 or TRBV12-4; D is ambiguous. The V end lost 6 bases, the J end lost 4 bases, and 15 bases lay between the germline ends. The CDR3 contains 14 residues. CDR3 DNA sequence: TGTGCCAGCAGCTTCGGGGTCTTGAGCACTGAAGCTTTCTTT. This translates into CASSFGVLSTEAFF.

The CDR3 DNA follows: TGCAGCTTGGCGGGACAGGGCCTCGAGCAGTACTTC. Amino acids: CSLAGQGLEQYF. V and J are TRBV29-1 and TRBJ2-7; 9 bases fit TRBD1. Trimming took 8 bases from V and 6 from J; bases not matched to a gene: 8. The CDR3 runs 12 residues. Germline V gene lookup returns CDR1 SQVTM and CDR2 ANQGSEA.

This clonotype was counted at least ten times. This chain uses TRBV27 with TRBJ1-6; possible D gene TRBD1, 6 bases. CDR3 length: 16 amino acids. Trimming pared 2 bases from V and 6 bases from J, leaving 14 bases between. Germline V gene sequence: CDR1 MNHEY, CDR2 SMNVEV (reference sequence). The CDR3 bases are TGTGCCAGCAGTTTAAAGGGGGGCCAGCCTAATTCACCCCTCCACTTT. Its translation: CASSLKGGQPNSPLHF.

With respect to this clonotype: A read error is possible here, since a much larger clone lies one base away. This chain uses TRBV7-6 with TRBJ1-2, with D unclear. The germline V gene encodes CDR1 SGHVS and CDR2 FNYEAQ. This CDR3 spans 16 amino acids. The CDR3 region has the DNA TGTGCCAGCGGCTTAGGGCGGGGTGATTTAGTTTATGGCTACACCTTC. Its translation: CASGLGRGDLVYGYTF.

The chain uses TRBV7-2 and TRBJ2-7; D is perhaps TRBD1 or TRBD2 (5 bases each). The germline V gene encodes CDR1 SGHTA and CDR2 FQGNSA. V lost 6 bases and J 12 bases, leaving 12 bases between the germline ends. The length of the CDR3 is 10 residues. CDR3 loop: CASSGYGTYF. Here the CDR3 DNA reads TGTGCCAGCAGTGGCTACGGGACGTACTTC.

This clonotype has only one observation. This chain links TRBV4-1 with TRBJ1-1; 7 positions agree with TRBD1. This CDR3 region has 15 residues. Germline CDR1 is MGHRA and CDR2 is YSYEKL. Trimming cost V 4 bases and J 1 base; bases outside gene matches: 6. The DNA for the CDR3 is TGCGCCAGCAGCCCAGGACAGGCGACGAACACTGAAGCTTTCTTT. Its translation: CASSPGQATNTEAFF.

This clonotype has a single count. Relative to the germline gene, one junction end is altered; a read error may explain this. The rearrangement joins TRBV15 to TRBJ2-4; 11 positions match TRBD1. CDR1 and CDR2 from the germline V gene are LNHNV and YYDKDF (reference sequence). This CDR3 has 18 amino acids. The CDR3 loop is CATSRASEWGQGGNILYF. The DNA of the CDR3 is TGTGCCACCAGCAGAGCCTCTGAATGGGGACAGGGGGGAAACATCCTGTATTTC.

This clonotype was recorded once. The J gene is TRBJ2-1, the V gene TRBV10-3, with D tentatively TRBD1 or TRBD2 (5 bases each). Germline-derived CDR1 and CDR2 are ENHRY and SYGVKD. This CDR3 has 15 residues. V shed 10 bases and J shed 6 bases, with 22 bases lying between them. DNA for the CDR3: TGTGCCACCAGCAGAGGGACGACCGGGACCAATGAGCAGTTCTTC. Encoded protein: CATSRGTTGTNEQFF.

The V and J genes are TRBV5-1 and TRBJ2-5; 9 bases line up with TRBD2. This CDR3 contains 13 residues. Germline V gives CDR1 SGHRS, CDR2 YFSETQ. J lost 9 bases, V lost 3 bases, and 6 bases had no gene match. Written as DNA, the CDR3 is TGCGCCAGCAGCTCCAAGGAGCGGGGGGCCCAGTACTTC. Its translation: CASSSKERGAQYF.